Listed below are T cell receptor beta chains from one sample, sequenced in a study of patients and donors after allogeneic stem cell transplantation. TCRdb re-derived calls from the RT-PCR reads in MiXCR, one entry per CDR3 protein. The sample records 800,000 to 1,000,000 distinct CDR3 sequences, more than 15% being singletons. Sequenced: blood, either unsorted or a sorted T cell fraction (not recorded which). Source of these receptors: a human donor who was either an allogeneic HSCT recipient or a stem cell or donor lymphocyte infusion donor (not recorded which). It is not recorded whose cells these are; they may come from a transplant donor. The CDR3 runs from the conserved cysteine through the conserved F or W. D genes are given only for firm matches. Rows give clone size only sometimes, using once, few, many, or a class for an expanded clone.

size: few; D: .; V: TRBV4-1; CDR3: CASSQERRSTEAFF
size: .; D: .; V: TRBV7-2; CDR3: CASSLAWEPYQETQYF
size: few; D: .; V: TRBV27; CDR3: CASRQDRRNTEAFF
size: many; D: TRBD2; V: TRBV25-1; CDR3: CASRETSGSYNEQFF
size: few; D: .; V: TRBV29-1; CDR3: CGGTILNTEAFF
size: .; D: .; V: TRBV12-3/TRBV12-4; CDR3: CASLPPRQSFEVADTQYF
size: .; D: .; V: TRBV12-3/TRBV12-4; CDR3: CASSLLATPTEAFF
size: few; D: TRBD1; V: TRBV6-5; CDR3: CASSYSGDGTVQSDTQYF
size: few; D: .; V: TRBV29-1; CDR3: CSVDHSNYGYTF
size: .; D: .; V: TRBV3-1; CDR3: CASSQTRTEAFF